The text below deals with one T cell receptor (beta chain). The sample originates from a study of blood T cell repertoires in COVID-19. Study in general: Samples taken during acute and convalescent COVID-19 were collected in the United States, Italy and Spain. From T cells, B-cell-depleted T cells, or PBMCs came the material, which was cDNA or gDNA.

Authors' processing steps: Nucleated cell number was recorded as an estimate derived from reference gene primer amplification. Method: immunoSEQ multiplex PCR; TCRdb's copy keeps in-frame clones and lacks some. The DNA gave D and trimming, while V, J and clone size come from that table. The data contain around 64,000 clones, around 84% of them singletons. The germline V gene has CDR1 LGHNA and CDR2 YSLEER. The V gene lost 0 bases and the J gene lost 2 bases, with 10 bases spanning the gap. The CDR3 is 15 amino acids. This TCR was recovered from a man aged 50 to 60 with active COVID-19. The sequenced sample consisted of peripheral blood. This chain connects TRBV4-3 to TRBJ2-5, with D uncertain. The CDR3 region is CASSQDLVLQETQYF. CDR3 bases: TGCGCCAGCAGCCAAGATTTAGTGTTGCAAGAGACCCAGTACTTC.